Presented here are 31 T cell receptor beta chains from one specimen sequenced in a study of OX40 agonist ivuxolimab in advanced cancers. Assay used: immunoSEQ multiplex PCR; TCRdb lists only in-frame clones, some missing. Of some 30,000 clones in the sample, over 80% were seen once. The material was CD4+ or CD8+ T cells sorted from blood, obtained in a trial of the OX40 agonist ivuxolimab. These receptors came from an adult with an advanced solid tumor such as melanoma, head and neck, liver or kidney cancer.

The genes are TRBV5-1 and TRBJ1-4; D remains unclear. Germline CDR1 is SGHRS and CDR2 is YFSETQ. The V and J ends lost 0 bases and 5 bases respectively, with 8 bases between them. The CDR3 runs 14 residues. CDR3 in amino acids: CASSLGAHNEKLFF. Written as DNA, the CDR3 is TGCGCCAGCAGCTTGGGTGCCCACAATGAAAAACTGTTTTTT.

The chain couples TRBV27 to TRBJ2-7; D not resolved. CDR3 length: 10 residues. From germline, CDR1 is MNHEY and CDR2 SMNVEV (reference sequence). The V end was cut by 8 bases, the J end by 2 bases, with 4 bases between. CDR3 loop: CASGPYEQYF. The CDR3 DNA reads TGTGCCAGCGGTCCCTACGAGCAGTACTTC.

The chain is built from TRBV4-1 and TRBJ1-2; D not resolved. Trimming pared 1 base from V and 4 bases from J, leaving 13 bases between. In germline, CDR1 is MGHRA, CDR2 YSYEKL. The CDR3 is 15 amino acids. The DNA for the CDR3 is TGCGCCAGCAGCCAAGTGTGGCAGAGTAGCTATGGCTACACCTTC. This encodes CASSQVWQSSYGYTF.

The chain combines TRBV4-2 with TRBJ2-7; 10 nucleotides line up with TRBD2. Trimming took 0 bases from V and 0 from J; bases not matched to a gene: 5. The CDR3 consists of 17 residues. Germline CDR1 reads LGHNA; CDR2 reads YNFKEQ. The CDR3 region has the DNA TGTGCCAGCAGCCAAGATCTACTAGCGGGGACCTCCTACGAGCAGTACTTC. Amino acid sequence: CASSQDLLAGTSYEQYF.

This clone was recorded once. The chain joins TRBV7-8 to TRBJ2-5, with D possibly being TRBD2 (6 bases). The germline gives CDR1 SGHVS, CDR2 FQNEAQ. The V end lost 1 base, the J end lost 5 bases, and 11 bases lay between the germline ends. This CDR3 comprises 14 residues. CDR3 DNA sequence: TGTGCCAGCAGCTTAGAGTACCGGGGGGAGACCCAGTACTTC. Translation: CASSLEYRGETQYF.

The CDR3 nucleotides read TGTGCCAGCAGCCCCACAGGGGGCTCCTACGAGCAGTACTTC. Translation: CASSPTGGSYEQYF. The chain uses TRBV5-3 and TRBJ2-7, with 8 nucleotides matching TRBD1. TRBV5-3 is annotated as an ORF whose role is uncertain. The CDR3 is 14 residues long. Losses at the gene ends were 8 bases for V and 0 bases for J; bases not matched to a gene: 7.

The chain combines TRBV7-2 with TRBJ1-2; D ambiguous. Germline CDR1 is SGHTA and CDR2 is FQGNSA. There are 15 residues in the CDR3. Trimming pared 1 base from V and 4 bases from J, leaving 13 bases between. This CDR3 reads CASSLVDDDPYGYTF. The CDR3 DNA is TGTGCCAGCAGCTTAGTGGATGACGACCCCTATGGCTACACCTTC.

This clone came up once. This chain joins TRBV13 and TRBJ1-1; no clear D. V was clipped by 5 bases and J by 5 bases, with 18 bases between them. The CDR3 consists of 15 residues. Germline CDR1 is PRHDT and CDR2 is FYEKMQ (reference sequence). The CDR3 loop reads CASSPTPRGETEAFF. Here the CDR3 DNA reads TGTGCCAGCAGCCCCACCCCGCGCGGGGAGACTGAAGCTTTCTTT.

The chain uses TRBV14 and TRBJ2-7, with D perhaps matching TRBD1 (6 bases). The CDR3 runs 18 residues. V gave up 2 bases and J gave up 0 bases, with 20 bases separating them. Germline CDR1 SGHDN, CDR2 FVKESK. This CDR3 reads CASSQKTPDSLNSYEQYV. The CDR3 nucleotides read TGTGCCAGCAGCCAAAAAACCCCGGACAGCCTCAACTCCTACGAGCAGTACGTC.

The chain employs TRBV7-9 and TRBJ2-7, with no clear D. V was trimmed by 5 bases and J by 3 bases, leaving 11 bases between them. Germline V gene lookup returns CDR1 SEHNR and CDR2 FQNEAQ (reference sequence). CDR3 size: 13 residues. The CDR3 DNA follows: TGTGCCAGCAGCCCCGGACCCAACTACGAGCAGTACGTC. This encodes CASSPGPNYEQYV.

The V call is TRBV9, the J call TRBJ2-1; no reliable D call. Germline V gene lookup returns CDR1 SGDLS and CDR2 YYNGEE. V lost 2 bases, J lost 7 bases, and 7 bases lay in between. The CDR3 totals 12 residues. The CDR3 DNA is TGTGCCAGCAGCGTTGGGGAAAATGAGCAGTTCTTC. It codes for CASSVGENEQFF.

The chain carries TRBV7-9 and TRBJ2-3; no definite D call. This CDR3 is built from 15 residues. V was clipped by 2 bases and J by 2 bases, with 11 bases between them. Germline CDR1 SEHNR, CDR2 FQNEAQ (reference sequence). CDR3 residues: CASSLQPYFTDTQYF. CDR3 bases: TGTGCCAGCAGCTTACAACCTTATTTCACAGATACGCAGTATTTT.

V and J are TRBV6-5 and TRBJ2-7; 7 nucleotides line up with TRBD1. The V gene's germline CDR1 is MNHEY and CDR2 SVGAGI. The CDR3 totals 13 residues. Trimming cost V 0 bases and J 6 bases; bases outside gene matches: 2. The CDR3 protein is CASSYSGQSEQYV. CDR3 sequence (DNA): TGTGCCAGCAGTTACTCGGGACAGTCCGAGCAGTACGTC.

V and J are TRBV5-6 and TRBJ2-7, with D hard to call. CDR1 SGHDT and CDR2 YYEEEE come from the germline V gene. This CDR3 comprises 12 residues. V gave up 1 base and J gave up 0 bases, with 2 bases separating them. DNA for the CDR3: TGTGCCAGCAGCTTGTACTCCTACGAGCAGTACTTC. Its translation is CASSLYSYEQYF.

The DNA of the CDR3 is TGTGCCAGCAGCGGGGGCCTGAACACTGAAGCTTTCTTT. Translating gives CASSGGLNTEAFF. The J gene is TRBJ1-1, the V gene TRBV7-3; weak D call: TRBD1 (6 bases). This CDR3 contains 13 residues. CDR1 SGHTA and CDR2 FQGTGA come from the germline V gene. Trimming cost V 5 bases and J 0 bases, with 7 bases left between them.

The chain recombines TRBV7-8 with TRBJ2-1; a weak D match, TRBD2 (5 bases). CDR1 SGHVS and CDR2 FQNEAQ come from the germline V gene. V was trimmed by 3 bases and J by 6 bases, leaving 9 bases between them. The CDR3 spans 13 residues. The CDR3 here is CASSFTRGNEQFF. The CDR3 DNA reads TGTGCCAGCAGCTTTACCCGGGGCAATGAGCAGTTCTTC.

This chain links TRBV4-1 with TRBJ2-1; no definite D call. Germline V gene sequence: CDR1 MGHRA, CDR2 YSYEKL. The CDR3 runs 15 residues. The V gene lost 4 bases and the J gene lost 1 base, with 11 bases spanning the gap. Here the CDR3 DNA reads TGCGCCAGCAGCCCGAGAGTCGGGTCCTACAATGAGCAGTTCTTC. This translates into CASSPRVGSYNEQFF.

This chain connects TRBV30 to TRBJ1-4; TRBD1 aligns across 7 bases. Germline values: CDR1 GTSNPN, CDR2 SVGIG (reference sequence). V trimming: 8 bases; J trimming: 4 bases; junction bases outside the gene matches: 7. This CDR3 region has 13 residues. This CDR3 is CARRQGGNEKLFF. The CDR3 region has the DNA TGTGCCCGAAGACAGGGTGGTAATGAAAAACTGTTTTTT. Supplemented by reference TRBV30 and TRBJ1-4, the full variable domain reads SQTIHQWPATLVQPVGSPLSLECTVEGTSNPNLYWYRQAAGRGLQLLFYSVGIGQISSEVPQNLSASRPQDRQFILSSKKLLLSDSGFYLCARRQGGNEKLFFGSGTQLSVL.

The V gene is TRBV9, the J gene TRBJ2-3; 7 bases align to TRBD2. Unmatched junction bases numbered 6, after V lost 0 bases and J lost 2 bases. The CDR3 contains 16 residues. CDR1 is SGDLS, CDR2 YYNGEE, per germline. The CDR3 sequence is CASSVATGTTTDTQYF. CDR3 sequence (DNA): TGTGCCAGCAGCGTAGCTACTGGGACTACCACAGATACGCAGTATTTT.

The CDR3 loop is CSVDLGAVGGYTF. Here the CDR3 DNA reads TGCAGCGTTGATCTGGGAGCAGTGGGTGGCTACACCTTC. The rearrangement links TRBV29-1 to TRBJ1-2; D call uncertain. The germline CDR1 and CDR2 sequences are SQVTM and ANQGSEA. The CDR3 spans 13 residues. V lost 3 bases, J lost 7 bases, and 15 bases lay in between.

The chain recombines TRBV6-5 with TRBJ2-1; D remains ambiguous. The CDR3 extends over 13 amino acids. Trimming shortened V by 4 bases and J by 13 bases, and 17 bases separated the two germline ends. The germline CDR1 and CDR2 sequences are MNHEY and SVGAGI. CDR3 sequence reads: CASSSLTQLEQFF. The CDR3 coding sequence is TGTGCCAGCAGTTCCCTGACTCAATTAGAACAGTTCTTC.

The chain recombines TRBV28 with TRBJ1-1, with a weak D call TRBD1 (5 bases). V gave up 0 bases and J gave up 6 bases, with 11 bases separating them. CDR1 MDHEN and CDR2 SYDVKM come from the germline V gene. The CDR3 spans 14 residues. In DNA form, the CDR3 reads TGTGCCAGCAGTTTATGGGCCCGGGACTCTGAAGCTTTCTTT. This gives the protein CASSLWARDSEAFF. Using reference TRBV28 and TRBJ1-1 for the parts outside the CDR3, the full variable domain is DVKVTQSSRYLVKRTGEKVFLECVQDMDHENMFWYRQDPGLGLRLIYFSYDVKMKEKGDIPEGYSVSREKKERFSLILESASTNQTSMYLCASSLWARDSEAFFGQGTRLTVV.

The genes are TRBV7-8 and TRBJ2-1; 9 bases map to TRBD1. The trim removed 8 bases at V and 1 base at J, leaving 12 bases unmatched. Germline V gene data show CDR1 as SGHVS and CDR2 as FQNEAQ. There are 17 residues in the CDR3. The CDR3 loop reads CASEGRLDRGSYNEQFF. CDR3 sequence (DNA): TGTGCCAGCGAGGGAAGACTCGACAGGGGGTCCTACAATGAGCAGTTCTTC.

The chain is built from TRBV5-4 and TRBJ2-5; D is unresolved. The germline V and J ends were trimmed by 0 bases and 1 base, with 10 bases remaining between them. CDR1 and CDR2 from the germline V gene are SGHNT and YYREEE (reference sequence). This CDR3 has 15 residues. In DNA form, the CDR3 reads TGTGCCAGCAGCTTGGGGTCTTCCGCCCAAGAGACCCAGTACTTC. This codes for CASSLGSSAQETQYF.

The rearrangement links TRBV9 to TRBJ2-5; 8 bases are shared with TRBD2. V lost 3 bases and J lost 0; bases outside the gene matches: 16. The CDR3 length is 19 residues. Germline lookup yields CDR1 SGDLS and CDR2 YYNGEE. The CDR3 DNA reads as TGTGCCAGCAGCGCAGCCTCCGGGGGATGGCGGGGGGACCAAGAGACCCAGTACTTC. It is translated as CASSAASGGWRGDQETQYF.

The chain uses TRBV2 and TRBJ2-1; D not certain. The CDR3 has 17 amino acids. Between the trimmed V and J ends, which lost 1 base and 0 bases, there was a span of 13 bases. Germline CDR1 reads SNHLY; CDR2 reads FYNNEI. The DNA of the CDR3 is TGTGCCAGCAGTGAAGGATACGGGCGGAGCTCCTACAATGAGCAGTTCTTC. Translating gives CASSEGYGRSSYNEQFF.

In nucleotides, the CDR3 is TGTGCCAGCATCTACAGGGTCGGGCAGCCCCAGCATTTT. It codes for CASIYRVGQPQHF. The chain has TRBV28 and TRBJ1-5, with D perhaps TRBD1 (6 bases). The V end lost 7 bases, the J end lost 7 bases, and 14 bases lay between the germline ends. The CDR3 contains 13 residues. Per germline, CDR1 MDHEN and CDR2 SYDVKM.

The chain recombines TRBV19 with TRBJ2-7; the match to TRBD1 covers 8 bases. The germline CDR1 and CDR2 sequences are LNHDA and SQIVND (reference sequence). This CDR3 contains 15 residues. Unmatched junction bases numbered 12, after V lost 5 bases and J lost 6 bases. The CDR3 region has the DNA TGTGCCAGTAGTGCCGGGACAGGAGAACTACGCGAGCAGTACTTC. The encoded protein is CASSAGTGELREQYF.

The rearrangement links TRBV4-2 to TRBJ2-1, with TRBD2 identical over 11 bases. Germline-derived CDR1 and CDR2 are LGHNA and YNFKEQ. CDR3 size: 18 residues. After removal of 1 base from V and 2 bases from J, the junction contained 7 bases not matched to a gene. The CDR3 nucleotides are TGTGCCAGCAGCCAAGGAGTAGCGGGGGGGCAACCCTACAATGAGCAGTTCTTC. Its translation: CASSQGVAGGQPYNEQFF.

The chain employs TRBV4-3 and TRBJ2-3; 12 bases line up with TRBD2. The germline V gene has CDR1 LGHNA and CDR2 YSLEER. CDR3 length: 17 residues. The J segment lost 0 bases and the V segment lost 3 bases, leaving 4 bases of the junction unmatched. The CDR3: CASSQTSGSRSTDTQYF. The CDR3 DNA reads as TGCGCCAGCAGCCAGACTAGCGGGAGCCGTAGCACAGATACGCAGTATTTT.

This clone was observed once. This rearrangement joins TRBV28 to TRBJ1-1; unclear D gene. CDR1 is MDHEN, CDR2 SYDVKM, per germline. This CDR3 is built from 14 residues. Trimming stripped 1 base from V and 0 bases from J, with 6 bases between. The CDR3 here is CASSLFDVNTEAFF. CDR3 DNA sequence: TGTGCCAGCAGTTTATTCGACGTGAACACTGAAGCTTTCTTT.